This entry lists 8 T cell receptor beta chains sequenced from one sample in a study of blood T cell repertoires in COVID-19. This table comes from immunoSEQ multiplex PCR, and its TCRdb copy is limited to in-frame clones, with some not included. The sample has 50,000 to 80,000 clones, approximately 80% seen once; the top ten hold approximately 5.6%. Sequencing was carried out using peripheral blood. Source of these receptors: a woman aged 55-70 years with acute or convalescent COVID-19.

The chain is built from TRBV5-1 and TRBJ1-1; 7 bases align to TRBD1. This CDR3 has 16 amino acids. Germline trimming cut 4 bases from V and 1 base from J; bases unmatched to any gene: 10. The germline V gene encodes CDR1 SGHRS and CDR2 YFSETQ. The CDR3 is CASSVGGQRWNTEAFF. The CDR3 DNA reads TGCGCCAGCAGCGTGGGGGGACAGAGATGGAACACTGAAGCTTTCTTT.

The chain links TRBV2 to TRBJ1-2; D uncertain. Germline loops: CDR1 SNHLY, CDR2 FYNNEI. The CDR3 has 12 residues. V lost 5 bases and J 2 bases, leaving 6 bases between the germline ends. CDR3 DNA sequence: TGTGCCAGCAGTTACACGAACTATGGCTACACCTTC. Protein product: CASSYTNYGYTF.

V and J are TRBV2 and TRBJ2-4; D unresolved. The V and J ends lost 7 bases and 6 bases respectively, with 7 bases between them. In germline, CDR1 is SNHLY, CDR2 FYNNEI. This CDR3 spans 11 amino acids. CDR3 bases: TGTGCCAGCACCCCTACAAACATTCAGTACTTC. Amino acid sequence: CASTPTNIQYF.

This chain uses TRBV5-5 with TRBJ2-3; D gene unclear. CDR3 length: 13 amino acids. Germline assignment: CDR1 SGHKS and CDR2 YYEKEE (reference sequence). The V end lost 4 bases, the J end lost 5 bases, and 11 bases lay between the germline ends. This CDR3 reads CASSAPAVDTQYF. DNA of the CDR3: TGTGCCAGCAGCGCTCCCGCGGTAGATACGCAGTATTTT. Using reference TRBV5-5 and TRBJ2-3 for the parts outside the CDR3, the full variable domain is DAGVTQSPTHLIKTRGQQVTLRCSPISGHKSVSWYQQVLGQGPQFIFQYYEKEERGRGNFPDRFSARQFPNYSSELNVNALLLGDSALYLCASSAPAVDTQYFGPGTRLTVL.

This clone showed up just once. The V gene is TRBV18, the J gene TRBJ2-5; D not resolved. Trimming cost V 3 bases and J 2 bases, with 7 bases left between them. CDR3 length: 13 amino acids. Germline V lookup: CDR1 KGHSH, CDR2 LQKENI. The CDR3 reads CASSPSQQETQYF. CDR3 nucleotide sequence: TGTGCCAGCTCACCCAGTCAGCAAGAGACCCAGTACTTC.

The CDR3 DNA is TGTGCCACCAGTGATCCCTTGGCAGGGGAGGAAAAACTGTTTTTT. It codes for CATSDPLAGEEKLFF. This sequence joins TRBV24-1 and TRBJ1-4; weak D call: TRBD1 (6 bases). The CDR3 extends over 15 amino acids. The V gene's germline CDR1 is KGHDR and CDR2 SFDVKD. V lost 3 bases and J lost 8, with 15 bases in between.

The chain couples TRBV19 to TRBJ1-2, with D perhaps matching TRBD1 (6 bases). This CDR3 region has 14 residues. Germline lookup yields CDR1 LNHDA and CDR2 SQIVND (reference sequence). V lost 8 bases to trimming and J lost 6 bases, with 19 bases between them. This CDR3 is CASSPIDRSDGYTF. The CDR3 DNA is TGTGCCAGTTCTCCTATAGACAGGTCGGATGGCTACACCTTC.

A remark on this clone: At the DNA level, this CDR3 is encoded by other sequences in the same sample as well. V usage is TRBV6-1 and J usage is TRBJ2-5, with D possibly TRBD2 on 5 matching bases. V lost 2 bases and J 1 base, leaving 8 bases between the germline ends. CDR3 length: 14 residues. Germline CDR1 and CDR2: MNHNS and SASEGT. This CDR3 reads CASSEWRAQETQYF. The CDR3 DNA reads TGTGCCAGCAGTGAATGGCGGGCCCAAGAGACCCAGTACTTC.